The sequence of this T cell receptor (beta chain) was determined in a study of blood T cell repertoires in COVID-19. Study background: PBMCs, B-cell-depleted T cells, or T cells provided the cDNA or gDNA that made up the material.

Cohort placement rested on clinical history that participants reported themselves. CDR1 and CDR2 from the germline V gene are SGHRS and YFSETQ. The V gene end was trimmed by 7 bases and the J gene end by 1 base; junction bases not matched to a gene: 2. The CDR3 is 12 residues long. The protocol was immunoSEQ multiplex PCR, while the TCRdb copy is restricted to in-frame clones and leaves out a portion. This sample has 250,000 to 300,000 clones; approximately 90% occur once, and the top ten carry roughly 15%. The sequencing sample was made of PBMCs or T cells enriched from blood (not recorded which). The sequence derives from a man between 18 and 35 years old who had recovered from COVID-19. The V and J genes are TRBV5-1 and TRBJ2-7, with TRBD1 matching 7 bases. The CDR3, as DNA: TGCGCCAGCTCGGGACAGTCCTACGAGCAGTACTTC. Translation gives CASSGQSYEQYF.